The subject of this entry is one TCR beta chain. What it binds is unknown. This sample was included in a study of T cell responses to AZD1222 COVID-19 vaccine. Study observations and caveats: Regions left unmutated in variants are reportedly the target of nearly half of spike-specific TCRs. An increase in Spike-specific TCR breadth and depth was observed after two AZD1222 doses. Every sample of the repertoires postdated the peak T cell response.

Using immunoSEQ multiplex PCR, the repertoire was profiled, and TCRdb retains in-frame clones only, with some absent. Altogether about 110,000 clones are present, about 88% being singletons, with the ten largest covering 1.5% to 2%. This TCR was recovered from an adult in good health. The source was peripheral blood, collected on day 0 of AZD1222 vaccination.

This chain's CDR3 is CASSGDGGAQHF. The CDR3, as DNA: TGTGCCAGCAGCGGCGACGGTGGAGCCCAGCATTTT. The chain combines TRBV7-9 with TRBJ1-5; D unresolved. This CDR3 is 12 amino acids long. The V gene lost 5 bases and the J gene lost 11 bases, with 13 bases spanning the gap. Looked up from germline, CDR1 is SEHNR and CDR2 is FQNEAQ (reference sequence).